These T cell receptor beta chains were read from a single sample in a study of blood T cell repertoires in COVID-19. Generated by immunoSEQ multiplex PCR, the TCRdb table keeps only in-frame clones and is missing some. The data show about 370,000 clones, about 90% seen once. The sequencing input was peripheral blood. Receptors originate from a woman between 25 and 40 years old with COVID-19, enrolled during active disease. CDR3s include the opening cysteine and the closing phenylalanine or tryptophan. A D gene is named only where the DNA matches it firmly. Clone size appears in some rows only: once, few, many, or a class for an expanded clone.

j_call d_call v_call clone_size cdr3_nt cdr3_aa
TRBJ1-5 TRBD1 TRBV19 . TGTGCCAGTAGTATAGGAAGGGGACAGGGGGATATCGGGCCCCAGCATTTT CASSIGRGQGDIGPQHF
TRBJ2-2 . TRBV6-4 . TGTGCCAGCAGGGAGACTAGGGGCACCGGGGAGCTGTTTTTT CASRETRGTGELFF
TRBJ2-2 . TRBV7-8 . TGTGCCAGCAGCTTAATCATCTCGACCAGCGCGAACACCGGGGAGCTGTTTTTT CASSLIISTSANTGELFF
TRBJ2-1 . TRBV24-1 once TGTGCCACCAGTTCGACTGGGGGAGGTTCCTACAATGAGCAGTTCTTC CATSSTGGGSYNEQFF
TRBJ1-2 . TRBV6-5 . TGTGCCAGCAGTCTTGAGGGTCGTCATGGCTACACCTTC CASSLEGRHGYTF
TRBJ2-1 . TRBV3-1/TRBV3-2 . TGTGCCAGCAGCCAAGATGCGAGTCGTGAGCAGTTCTTC CASSQDASREQFF
TRBJ2-1 . TRBV2 . TGTGCCAGCAGTGAACCCCCGACTTACTCGACCTACAATGAGCAGTTCTTC CASSEPPTYSTYNEQFF
TRBJ1-1 . TRBV7-2 few TGTGCCAGCAGCCAGACAGTTTTAGCTGAAGCTTTCTTT CASSQTVLAEAFF
TRBJ2-1 . TRBV7-8 . TGTGCCAGCAGCATCCTAACTAGCCCTCCCTACAATGAGCAGTTCTTC CASSILTSPPYNEQFF
TRBJ2-3 TRBD1 TRBV19 . TGTGCCAGTAGTATTAGGACAGGGACCACAGATACGCAGTATTTT CASSIRTGTTDTQYF
TRBJ2-5 TRBD1 TRBV4-3 . TGCGCCAGCAGCCAACGCCGGGACAGAATAGGAGAGACCCAGTACTTC CASSQRRDRIGETQYF
TRBJ1-5 . TRBV19 . TGTGCCAGTAGGAACCCTGGAGGTCAGCCCCAGCATTTT CASRNPGGQPQHF
TRBJ1-2 . TRBV5-1 . TGCGCCAGCAGTTCAGGGGCGGCTAACTATGGCTACACCTTC CASSSGAANYGYTF
TRBJ1-4 TRBD1 TRBV4-3 . TGCGCCAGCAGCCTAGGACAGGGTAATGAAAAACTGTTTTTT CASSLGQGNEKLFF
TRBJ2-5 . TRBV6-2/TRBV6-3 many TGTGCCAGCAGTTACTCGAGGGCCCCTCACGGGGAGACCCAGTACTTC CASSYSRAPHGETQYF
TRBJ2-2 TRBD1 TRBV6-5 . TGTGCCAGCAGGCGACAGGGGAACACCGGGGAGCTGTTTTTT CASRRQGNTGELFF
TRBJ1-2 . TRBV19 . TGTGCCAGTAGTTTAGCCAGGGATGGCTACACCTTC CASSLARDGYTF
TRBJ2-4 TRBD2 TRBV6-6 . TGTGCCAGCAGTCCTTCATGGGGACTAGCGGGTCAAATTAAAAACATTCAGTACTTC CASSPSWGLAGQIKNIQYF
TRBJ2-3 . TRBV27 . TGTGCCAGCAGCACCGGTTCAGGGTACGGCACAGATACGCAGTATTTT CASSTGSGYGTDTQYF
TRBJ2-3 . TRBV11-2 . TGTGCCAGCAGTCAAGGGCCAGGGTGGACAGATACGCAGTATTTT CASSQGPGWTDTQYF
TRBJ1-5 . TRBV2 few TGTGCCAGCAGTGAAGCACTCGGGGTTGATCAGCCCCAGCATTTT CASSEALGVDQPQHF
TRBJ2-7 TRBD1 TRBV19 few TGTGCCAGTAGTCCCGGGACAGGGTCACCCCCGGGGTACTTC CASSPGTGSPPGYF
TRBJ1-1 . TRBV5-4 few TGTGCCAGCAGCCCCCCTGGGTTGAGGGGAGGCACTGAAGCTTTCTTT CASSPPGLRGGTEAFF
TRBJ2-7 . TRBV11-2 . TGTGCCAGCAGCTTAGCGGGGTCAGGCTACGAGCAGTACTTC CASSLAGSGYEQYF
TRBJ2-7 . TRBV6-2/TRBV6-3 . TGTGCCAGCAGCCGTTTGGACAGAACGAACTCCTACGAGCAGTACTTC CASSRLDRTNSYEQYF
TRBJ2-7 . TRBV4-1 . TGCGCCAGCAGCCGGGGGCACAACCCCTCCTACGAGCAGTACTTC CASSRGHNPSYEQYF
TRBJ1-3 . TRBV11-3 . TGTGCCAGCAGCTTAAACAGCCTCTCTGGAAACACCATATATTTT CASSLNSLSGNTIYF
TRBJ1-4 . TRBV6-1 few TGTGCCAGCAGTGAACCAAGGGGGAATGAAAAACTGTTTTTT CASSEPRGNEKLFF
TRBJ2-3 TRBD1 TRBV10-3 . TGTGCCATCAGCGGACAGGGAGGAGCAGATACGCAGTATTTT CAISGQGGADTQYF
TRBJ2-1 TRBD2 TRBV6-5 once TGTGCCAGCAGTTACCCGCCCGGGGGGGTAGAGCAGTTCTTC CASSYPPGGVEQFF
TRBJ1-2 . TRBV2 . TGTGCCAGCAGTGTGGGCAGGGATTATGGCTACACCTTC CASSVGRDYGYTF
TRBJ1-2 . TRBV10-3 . TGTGCCATCAGTGAGAGAGGGTCGGACTACACCTTC CAISERGSDYTF
TRBJ2-7 TRBD1 TRBV5-1 . TGCGCCAGCAGCTTGGTCGTTGGGGGACAGGGAGCCTACGAGCAGTACTTC CASSLVVGGQGAYEQYF
TRBJ2-7 TRBD1 TRBV4-1 . TGCGCCAGCAGCCAAGTAGGGACAGGGGATTACGAGCAGTACTTC CASSQVGTGDYEQYF
TRBJ1-6 . TRBV27 few TGTGCCAGCAGCGAACTCCGGGGTTATAATTCACCCCTCCACTTT CASSELRGYNSPLHF
TRBJ1-2 TRBD1 TRBV10-3 once TGTGCCATCAGTTCGGACAGGGACGCCCGTGGCTACACCTTC CAISSDRDARGYTF
TRBJ2-6 . TRBV7-6 . TGTGCCAGCAGCTTGGGCGCCTACCGGGGGGCCAACGTCCTGACTTTC CASSLGAYRGANVLTF
TRBJ1-5 TRBD1 TRBV28 . TGTGCCAGCAGTTTATGGGGGACAGGTAGAGGCAATCAGCCCCAGCATTTT CASSLWGTGRGNQPQHF
TRBJ1-2 TRBD1 TRBV10-3 . TGTGCCACCGGGGACAGGGAAGCTACCAAGCCCGGACTCTATGGCTACACCTTC CATGDREATKPGLYGYTF
TRBJ2-7 TRBD1 TRBV7-9 . TGTGCCAGCAGCACTAAGGGACAGGGACCCTACGAGCAGTACTTC CASSTKGQGPYEQYF
TRBJ1-2 . TRBV19 . TGTGCCAGTAGGTGGGGGGGGACGTATGGCTACACCTTC CASRWGGTYGYTF
TRBJ2-3 TRBD2 TRBV10-3 . TGTGCCATCAGTGAGTTGTCTAGCGGGGCGGGCGGTACGCAGTATTTT CAISELSSGAGGTQYF
TRBJ2-6 . TRBV19 . TGTGCCAGTAGTATATGGTCAGGACAGATATCCCGGGCCAACGTCCTGACTTTC CASSIWSGQISRANVLTF
TRBJ1-5 . TRBV2 . TGTGCCAGCAGTAAATCACGGGCAGGGAATGGCAATCAGCCCCAGCATTTT CASSKSRAGNGNQPQHF
TRBJ2-3 TRBD2 TRBV7-2 . TGTGCCAGCAGCTTAGTCGGGGGGGGCACAGATACGCAGTATTTT CASSLVGGGTDTQYF
TRBJ1-1 TRBD1 TRBV7-9 once TGTGCCAGCAGCCCCCAGGGGGGAACCACTGAAGCTTTCTTT CASSPQGGTTEAFF
TRBJ2-3 TRBD1 TRBV11-2 . TGTGCCAGCAGCTCACCATCCGACAGGGGTGGGACAGATACGCAGTATTTT CASSSPSDRGGTDTQYF
TRBJ2-3 TRBD2 TRBV4-1 . TGCGCCAGCAGCCAAGAAACTAGCGGATACACAGATACGCAGTATTTT CASSQETSGYTDTQYF
TRBJ1-4 . TRBV3-1/TRBV3-2 . TGTGCCAGCCGCCAATCGGGGATGTCTAATGAAAAACTGTTTTTT CASRQSGMSNEKLFF
TRBJ2-2 TRBD1 TRBV5-1 . TGCGCCAGCAGCCGGGACAGGGTTGCCGGGGAGCTGTTTTTT CASSRDRVAGELFF
TRBJ2-3 TRBD2 TRBV29-1 . TGCAGCGTTAGCGGGAGGGCCAGCACAGATACGCAGTATTTT CSVSGRASTDTQYF
TRBJ1-1 TRBD1 TRBV19 . TGTGCCAGTAGTAAGGAACAGGGGGGGATTACTGAAGCTTTCTTT CASSKEQGGITEAFF
TRBJ2-5 . TRBV4-2 once TGTGCCAGCAGCCAAGAACCCCACGGGGAGACCCAGTACTTC CASSQEPHGETQYF
TRBJ1-2 . TRBV30 . TGTGCCTGGAGTTCGGTTAACTATGGCTACACCTTC CAWSSVNYGYTF
TRBJ2-3 TRBD2 TRBV4-2 . TGTGCCAGCAGCCAGGAAGCGGGGCGAAGCACAGATACGCAGTATTTT CASSQEAGRSTDTQYF
TRBJ1-2 . TRBV11-2 . TGTGCCAGCAGCTCGATTACCTCAGGGGAAGGCTACACCTTC CASSSITSGEGYTF
TRBJ2-1 TRBD2 TRBV6-5 . TGTGCCAGCAGGCTGGAACTAGCGGCTAACAATGAGCAGTTCTTC CASRLELAANNEQFF
TRBJ2-3 . TRBV10-3 . TGTGCCATCTATGAGCCAAAGGAGACAGATACGCAGTATTTT CAIYEPKETDTQYF
TRBJ2-3 . TRBV9 . TGTGCCAGCAGCGTAGGCACCGGGGTGTACACAGATACGCAGTATTTT CASSVGTGVYTDTQYF
TRBJ1-2 . TRBV6-4 . TGTGCCAGCACCCCCCAGGCGGGGGCGCCCTATGGCTACACCTTC CASTPQAGAPYGYTF